This T cell receptor (beta chain) was sequenced in a study of neoadjuvant anti-PD-1 for oral cavity cancer. Study details: Non-progressing patients received a fourth nivolumab dose near day 43, then surgery on days 50-56. Broader study findings: Treg/Th17 ratio rose with pretreatment blood and fell with post-treatment tumor TCRbeta clonality.

Time point of the sample: after neoadjuvant nivolumab, at surgical resection. Most PBMC samples had around 0.5 ug input DNA in six replicates. Sequencing was performed with immunoSEQ multiplex PCR; in TCRdb, only in-frame clones are kept and a portion is missing. The repertoire has about 39,000 clones, around 79% of them found once; the top ten carry roughly 4.9%. CDR1 MNHEY and CDR2 SMNVEV come from the germline V gene (reference sequence). The CDR3 is 16 amino acids. V gave up 4 bases and J gave up 3 bases, with 16 bases separating them. This clone was seen just once. Antigen unknown. The TCR sequence derives from a person between 40 and 85 years old with oral cavity squamous cell carcinoma. The sample here was PBMCs, taken after nivolumab (anti-PD-1) treatment. The gene calls are TRBV27 and TRBJ1-5, with D unresolved. CDR3 sequence (DNA): TGTGCCAGCAGTTCTTCTTGGGCGGGTACCAATCAGCCCCAGCATTTT. It translates to CASSSSWAGTNQPQHF.